Below, 18 T cell receptor beta chains from the same sample are listed, as sequenced in a study of T cell repertoires in cytomegalovirus infection. TCRdb redid the calling of the reads with MiXCR, one entry per CDR3 protein. The table lists tens of thousands of distinct CDR3 sequences, roughly 20% of them singletons. These receptors lack a known antigen. The material was CD8+ T cells from cultured PBMCs, obtained from culture after CMV antigen stimulation. These receptors came from a human donor in good health (CMV status not recorded). Some clones in this sample may be carry-over from other donors' samples.

This clonotype has more than one count but fewer than ten. This chain connects TRBV29-1 to TRBJ2-1; 9 bases map to TRBD2. The CDR3 is 20 amino acids. Germline loops: CDR1 SQVTM, CDR2 ANQGSEA. The J segment lost 0 bases and the V segment lost 0 bases, leaving 15 bases of the junction unmatched. The CDR3 coding sequence is TGCAGCGTTGAAGATCCCCTTGAGGGTAGCGGGAGAGGCTCCTACAATGAGCAGTTCTTC. It translates to CSVEDPLEGSGRGSYNEQFF.

The chain combines TRBV7-9 with TRBJ2-1; D unclear. CDR3 length: 13 amino acids. CDR1 SEHNR and CDR2 FQNEAQ come from the germline V gene (reference sequence). With 1 base removed from V and 7 bases from J, the gap between germline ends came to 8 bases. The CDR3 is CASSLVVNNEQFF. In DNA form, the CDR3 reads TGTGCCAGCAGCTTAGTAGTCAATAATGAGCAGTTCTTC. The full variable domain, with the rest looked up from reference TRBV7-9 and TRBJ2-1, is DTGVSQNPRHKITKRGQNVTFRCDPISEHNRLYWYRQTLGQGPEFLTYFQNEAQLEKSRLLSDRFSAERPKGSFSTLEIQRTEQGDSAMYLCASSLVVNNEQFFGPGTRLTVL.

The sample holds many counts of this clonotype. The V gene is TRBV20-1, the J gene TRBJ2-1; weak D call: TRBD2 (5 bases). Trimming removed 5 bases from V and 6 bases from J, with 20 bases in between. The CDR3 consists of 15 residues. The germline V gene has CDR1 DFQATT and CDR2 SNEGSKA (reference sequence). CDR3 sequence reads: CSAPRLTRLGNEQFF. CDR3 nucleotides: TGCAGTGCTCCTAGACTAACCCGGCTGGGCAATGAGCAGTTCTTC.

This clonotype was detected only a few times. V and J are TRBV7-2 and TRBJ2-5, with TRBD1 identical over 10 bases. The CDR3 covers 18 residues. V shed 6 bases and J 6 bases; nucleotides not matched to a gene: 19. The germline V gene encodes CDR1 SGHTA and CDR2 FQGNSA. The CDR3 here is CASRLEPPPGQGIKTQYF. The CDR3 coding sequence is TGTGCCAGCAGACTCGAACCGCCGCCGGGACAGGGGATAAAGACCCAGTACTTC.

The chain carries TRBV6-2 or TRBV6-3 and TRBJ2-7; 8 nucleotides agree with TRBD2. V was clipped by 2 bases and J by 7 bases; unmatched bases: 7. Germline CDR1 and CDR2: MNHEY and SVGEGT. CDR3 length: 14 residues. This CDR3 is CASSYADSGAEQYF. CDR3 coding DNA: TGTGCCAGCAGTTACGCCGATAGCGGGGCAGAGCAGTACTTC.

This clonotype was counted between two and nine times. V is TRBV7-2 and J is TRBJ2-2; D ambiguous. This CDR3 has 11 amino acids. The V gene lost 7 bases and the J gene lost 4 bases, with 4 bases spanning the gap. Germline loops: CDR1 SGHTA, CDR2 FQGNSA. CDR3: CASTSTGELFF. The CDR3 bases are TGTGCCAGCACCTCCACCGGGGAGCTGTTTTTT.

This clonotype was counted only a few times. The V gene is TRBV28, the J gene TRBJ2-7; D gene uncertain. Trimming pared 6 bases from V and 2 bases from J, leaving 11 bases between. CDR3 length equals 13 residues. Germline V gives CDR1 MDHEN, CDR2 SYDVKM. CDR3 sequence (DNA): TGTGCCAGCAGGACGGGTTCCCCCTACGAGCAGTACTTC. Translated: CASRTGSPYEQYF.

The sample holds many counts of this clonotype. This chain uses TRBV7-2 with TRBJ1-1, with D possibly matching TRBD1 (5 bases). CDR1 and CDR2 from the germline V gene are SGHTA and FQGNSA. The CDR3 has 13 residues. V was shortened by 1 base and J by 5 bases, with 8 bases between the two germline ends. The CDR3 bases are TGTGCCAGCAGCTTAGGGGCAGGGACTGAAGCTTTCTTT. Translation: CASSLGAGTEAFF.

This clonotype was seen only a few times. The chain has TRBV7-6 and TRBJ2-1; D call uncertain. The CDR3 is made up of 15 amino acids. With 6 bases removed from V and 4 bases from J, the gap between germline ends came to 16 bases. Germline CDR1 and CDR2: SGHVS and FNYEAQ. As DNA, the CDR3 is TGTGCCAGCAGTTCTCAATCGAAGATATACAATGAGCAGTTCTTC. This codes for CASSSQSKIYNEQFF.

This clonotype appeared a few times. This chain joins TRBV6-5 and TRBJ1-5, with D uncertain. The germline V and J ends were trimmed by 2 bases and 4 bases, with 6 bases remaining between them. Germline V lookup: CDR1 MNHEY, CDR2 SVGAGI. CDR3 length equals 13 residues. The CDR3 here is CASSYGSNQPQHF. The CDR3 nucleotides are TGTGCCAGCAGTTACGGGTCGAATCAGCCCCAGCATTTT.

This clonotype was counted only a few times. The CDR3 nucleotides are TGTGCCAGCAGCTTAGTCGGGAGTTTATCGACAGATACGCAGTATTTT. Encoded protein: CASSLVGSLSTDTQYF. The chain is built from TRBV7-2 and TRBJ2-3; D is possibly TRBD2 (6 bases). Trimming stripped 1 base from V and 3 bases from J, with 14 bases between. The CDR3 consists of 16 residues. Germline CDR1 reads SGHTA; CDR2 reads FQGNSA. Looking up the rest from reference TRBV7-2 and TRBJ2-3 gives the full variable domain: GAGVSQSPSNKVTEKGKDVELRCDPISGHTALYWYRQSLGQGLEFLIYFQGNSAPDKSGLPSDRFSAERTGGSVSTLTIQRTQQEDSAVYLCASSLVGSLSTDTQYFGPGTRLTVL.

This clonotype appeared many times. The chain links TRBV28 to TRBJ2-2; D unclear. The CDR3 consists of 14 residues. Trimming pared 4 bases from V and 1 base from J, leaving 7 bases between. CDR1 MDHEN and CDR2 SYDVKM come from the germline V gene. The DNA of the CDR3 is TGTGCCAGCAGTTGGGCAGGGAACACCGGGGAGCTGTTTTTT. It encodes CASSWAGNTGELFF.

The chain couples TRBV7-6 to TRBJ2-7, with D unresolved. Germline CDR1 SGHVS, CDR2 FNYEAQ. The V end was cut by 1 base, the J end by 2 bases, with 6 bases between. The CDR3 covers 13 residues. CDR3 region: CASSLGSAYEQYF. DNA of the CDR3: TGTGCCAGCAGCTTAGGATCCGCCTACGAGCAGTACTTC.

The sample holds a few counts of this clonotype. This chain uses TRBV27 with TRBJ1-2; D ambiguous. From germline, CDR1 is MNHEY and CDR2 SMNVEV (reference sequence). V gave up 6 bases and J gave up 8 bases, with 16 bases separating them. The CDR3 contains 13 residues. The CDR3 is CASSPHAYSGYTF. In DNA form, the CDR3 reads TGTGCCAGCAGCCCCCACGCTTACAGCGGCTACACCTTC.

The V and J genes are TRBV7-2 and TRBJ2-1; TRBD2 matches at 9 bases. Looked up from germline, CDR1 is SGHTA and CDR2 is FQGNSA. The length of the CDR3 is 18 residues. V gave up 3 bases and J gave up 0 bases; unmatched junction bases: 9. The CDR3 reads CASSFKREALSSYNEQFF. CDR3 nucleotide sequence: TGTGCCAGCAGCTTTAAGCGGGAGGCCCTGAGCTCCTACAATGAGCAGTTCTTC.

This clonotype was observed a handful of times. The gene calls are TRBV2 and TRBJ1-5; D gene uncertain. The CDR3 sequence is 16 residues long. Germline CDR1 SNHLY, CDR2 FYNNEI. V lost 1 base and J 0 bases, leaving 10 bases between the germline ends. CDR3 nucleotide sequence: TGTGCCAGCAGTGAAGGGGCAGGTTATAGCAATCAGCCCCAGCATTTT. This gives the protein CASSEGAGYSNQPQHF.

This clonotype appeared many times. V gene TRBV11-2 combines with J gene TRBJ2-5; D is ambiguous. The CDR3 has 15 residues. The ends were cut back, 1 base at V and 5 bases at J, with 14 bases in the middle. CDR1 and CDR2 from the germline V gene are SGHAT and FQNNGV. The CDR3 protein is CASSLVNVGLETQYF. The CDR3 nucleotides are TGTGCCAGCAGCTTAGTGAACGTAGGGTTGGAGACCCAGTACTTC. Using reference TRBV11-2 and TRBJ2-5 for the parts outside the CDR3, the full variable domain is EAGVAQSPRYKIIEKRQSVAFWCNPISGHATLYWYQQILGQGPKLLIQFQNNGVVDDSQLPKDRFSAERLKGVDSTLKIQPAKLEDSAVYLCASSLVNVGLETQYFGPGTRLLVL.

A few counts support this clonotype. The chain employs TRBV11-1 and TRBJ2-2, with TRBD2 as a possible D gene (5 bases). This CDR3 region has 15 residues. The V end lost 1 base, the J end lost 4 bases, and 10 bases lay between the germline ends. Germline V gives CDR1 SGHAT, CDR2 FQDESV (reference sequence). The CDR3 loop reads CASSLVIGVTGELFF. CDR3 DNA sequence: TGTGCCAGCAGCTTAGTAATCGGGGTCACCGGGGAGCTGTTTTTT.